This TCR beta chain was identified during a study of PD-1 blockade in mismatch repair-deficient tumors. The table came from immunoSEQ multiplex PCR; TCRdb's copy has only in-frame clones and leaves some out. The sample records over 100,000 clones, about three quarters being singletons. Trimming took off 4 bases at V and 1 base at J, with 26 bases between the two ends. Germline values: CDR1 MRHNA, CDR2 SNTAGT. The CDR3 extends over 20 amino acids. Sequencing was performed on peripheral blood, taken 60 weeks after starting pembrolizumab. The receptor was isolated from an adult with mismatch repair-deficient cancer. The chain links TRBV6-4 to TRBJ1-5, with D maybe TRBD1 (5 bases). The CDR3 sequence: CASSGGGSGPGVWSNQPQHF. As DNA, the CDR3 is TGTGCCAGCAGTGGGGGGGGGTCAGGACCCGGGGTATGGAGCAATCAGCCCCAGCATTTT.